One sample yielded the 7 T cell receptor beta chains listed below, sequenced in a study of technical replicates of blood from several donors (dated by TCRdb to the late 2010s). Library prep was done by the immunoSEQ multiplex PCR assay. The immuneACCESS repertoire file appears here via TCRdb, limited to in-frame rearrangements. These files lack a portion of the clones; in checked studies, under half of the deficit traces to unresolved V genes, and the cause of the others is not known. The sample contains 75,000 to 90,000 clones, 90% to 95% of them found a single time. The ten largest clones add up to 0.25% to 0.35% of the sample. The specimen was T cells isolated from PBMCs. These receptors all stem from a human donor in good health.

This sequence joins TRBV11-3 and TRBJ2-2; D unresolved. The ends were cut back, 5 bases at V and 0 bases at J, with 4 bases in the middle. The germline V gene encodes CDR1 SGHNT and CDR2 YENEEA. The CDR3 loop spans 13 amino acids. Written as DNA, the CDR3 is TGTGCCAGCAGCGCAGCGAACACCGGGGAGCTGTTTTTT. This sequence encodes CASSAANTGELFF.

The J gene is TRBJ1-1, the V gene TRBV18; no firm D call. The CDR3 totals 15 residues. V gave up 1 base and J gave up 0 bases, with 9 bases separating them. Germline CDR1 is KGHSH and CDR2 is LQKENI. The CDR3 loop is CASSPRAAMNTEAFF. The DNA for the CDR3 is TGTGCCAGCTCACCACGGGCAGCCATGAACACTGAAGCTTTCTTT.

The chain couples TRBV10-1 to TRBJ1-1, with D maybe TRBD1 (6 bases). Germline V gives CDR1 WNHNN, CDR2 SYGVQD (reference sequence). The CDR3 is 13 amino acids. Trimming stripped 2 bases from V and 7 bases from J, with 11 bases between. The CDR3 sequence: CASSEGGAGEAFF. In DNA form, the CDR3 reads TGCGCCAGCAGTGAGGGGGGGGCTGGTGAAGCTTTCTTT.

The rearrangement links TRBV6-5 to TRBJ2-5; 7 nucleotides line up with TRBD1. Looked up from germline, CDR1 is MNHEY and CDR2 is SVGAGI. The CDR3 covers 15 residues. The ends lost 0 bases at V and 5 bases at J; junction bases unmatched: 6. The CDR3 DNA is TGTGCCAGCAGTTACTCGGGACAGTCCCTGGAGACCCAGTACTTC. As protein: CASSYSGQSLETQYF.

This chain connects TRBV5-1 to TRBJ2-7, with 7 bases aligning to TRBD2. Germline lookup yields CDR1 SGHRS and CDR2 YFSETQ. CDR3 length equals 14 residues. V trimming: 3 bases; J trimming: 0 bases; junction bases outside the gene matches: 3. CDR3 residues: CASSSGGSSYEQYF. The CDR3 region has the DNA TGCGCCAGCAGCTCGGGGGGAAGCTCCTACGAGCAGTACTTC.

The chain uses TRBV2 and TRBJ1-2, with no clear D. The CDR3 is made up of 15 amino acids. The germline gives CDR1 SNHLY, CDR2 FYNNEI. With 6 bases removed from V and 3 bases from J, the gap between germline ends came to 17 bases. CDR3 DNA: TGTGCCAGCAGGGAAATTACACCCGGGGACTATGGCTACACCTTC. It translates to CASREITPGDYGYTF.

This clone was observed once. The chain recombines TRBV6-5 with TRBJ2-1; possibly TRBD2 for D (6 bases). Germline lookup yields CDR1 MNHEY and CDR2 SVGAGI. The CDR3 runs to 16 residues. The V end lost 4 bases, the J end lost 3 bases, and 16 bases lay between the germline ends. The DNA of the CDR3 is TGTGCCAGCAGTTCCAGCCCCGGGACTGGCTACAATGAGCAGTTCTTC. As protein: CASSSSPGTGYNEQFF.